This is a list of T cell receptor beta chains from one sample in a study of T-cell reconstitution after alpha-beta-depleted transplantation in children. TCRdb re-derived calls from the PCR reads in MiXCR, one entry per CDR3 protein. The sample lists 200,000 to 250,000 distinct CDR3 sequences; about a tenth were seen once. Sequences were derived from PBMCs, sampled before TCRalphabeta/CD19-depleted stem cell transplant. These receptors were taken from a child younger than two with acute myeloid leukemia, due to receive a stem cell transplant. The CDR3 runs from the conserved cysteine through the conserved F or W. A D gene is named only where the DNA matches it firmly. Rows may omit the clone size; those that give it use once, few, many or a size class.

V gene: TRBV3-1
clone size: many
D gene: TRBD2
J gene: TRBJ2-3
CDR3 DNA: TGTGCCAGCAGCCAACGGGGGGGGGAGGGGGATACGCAGTATTTT
CDR3 protein: CASSQRGGEGDTQYF

V gene: TRBV7-3
clone size: many
D gene: NA
J gene: TRBJ1-1
CDR3 DNA: TGTGCCAGCAGCTTAAGTGTTCTGGCGGGTGAAGCTTTCTTT
CDR3 protein: CASSLSVLAGEAFF

V gene: TRBV27
clone size: NA
D gene: NA
J gene: TRBJ2-1
CDR3 DNA: TGTGCCAGCAGTCCCGGTGGGGCCCAGTTCTTC
CDR3 protein: CASSPGGAQFF

V gene: TRBV4-2
clone size: many
D gene: NA
J gene: TRBJ2-3
CDR3 DNA: TGTGCCAGCAGCAAGCTAGCCCAGGATACGCAGTATTTT
CDR3 protein: CASSKLAQDTQYF

V gene: TRBV5-1
clone size: many
D gene: NA
J gene: TRBJ1-1
CDR3 DNA: TGCGCCAGCAGCTTGTTGGGGTGGGACACTGAAGCTTTCTTT
CDR3 protein: CASSLLGWDTEAFF

V gene: TRBV27
clone size: many
D gene: NA
J gene: TRBJ2-6
CDR3 DNA: TGTGCCAGCACCCAGACCTTCTCTGGGGCCAACGTCCTGACTTTC
CDR3 protein: CASTQTFSGANVLTF

V gene: TRBV4-2
clone size: many
D gene: NA
J gene: TRBJ1-3
CDR3 DNA: TGTGCCAGCAGCCAAGACCCGGGGGCTGGAAACACCATATATTTT
CDR3 protein: CASSQDPGAGNTIYF

V gene: TRBV10-3
clone size: few
D gene: TRBD1
J gene: TRBJ2-1
CDR3 DNA: TGTGCCATCAGTACAGGGGGCTCCTACAATGAGCAGTTCTTC
CDR3 protein: CAISTGGSYNEQFF

V gene: TRBV20-1
clone size: many
D gene: NA
J gene: TRBJ2-7
CDR3 DNA: TGCAGTGCTAGTACAACGGTGCCCTCCTACGAGCAGTACTTC
CDR3 protein: CSASTTVPSYEQYF

V gene: TRBV20-1
clone size: few
D gene: TRBD1
J gene: TRBJ1-1
CDR3 DNA: TGCAGTGCTAAAGGGGGCGCCAGGGGGGGGGAAGCTTTCTTT
CDR3 protein: CSAKGGARGGEAFF

V gene: TRBV28
clone size: NA
D gene: NA
J gene: TRBJ1-1
CDR3 DNA: TGTGCCAGCAGTGACCCCCCCTGGGAGGCTGAAGCTTTCTTT
CDR3 protein: CASSDPPWEAEAFF

V gene: TRBV5-1
clone size: many
D gene: NA
J gene: TRBJ1-2
CDR3 DNA: TGCGCCAGCAGACAAGGACAGCGACCTAACTATGGCTACACCTTC
CDR3 protein: CASRQGQRPNYGYTF

V gene: TRBV12-3/TRBV12-4
clone size: many
D gene: TRBD1
J gene: TRBJ1-2
CDR3 DNA: TGTGCCAGCAGACCGGACAGGGGGTATGGCTACACCTTC
CDR3 protein: CASRPDRGYGYTF

V gene: TRBV7-3
clone size: few
D gene: NA
J gene: TRBJ2-3
CDR3 DNA: TGTGCCAGCAGCCCATACGGCACTAGCTCTTCGACAGATACGCAGTATTTT
CDR3 protein: CASSPYGTSSSTDTQYF

V gene: TRBV5-1
clone size: many
D gene: NA
J gene: TRBJ2-5
CDR3 DNA: TGCGCCAGCAGCTTGGAAATACAGCTCCAAGAGACCCAGTACTTC
CDR3 protein: CASSLEIQLQETQYF

V gene: TRBV7-2
clone size: many
D gene: NA
J gene: TRBJ2-1
CDR3 DNA: TGTGCCAGCAGCTTACCTAAGGAGCAGTTCTTC
CDR3 protein: CASSLPKEQFF

V gene: TRBV11-1
clone size: many
D gene: NA
J gene: TRBJ2-1
CDR3 DNA: TGTGCCAGCAGCTCGGGTCTCAATGAGCAGTTCTTC
CDR3 protein: CASSSGLNEQFF